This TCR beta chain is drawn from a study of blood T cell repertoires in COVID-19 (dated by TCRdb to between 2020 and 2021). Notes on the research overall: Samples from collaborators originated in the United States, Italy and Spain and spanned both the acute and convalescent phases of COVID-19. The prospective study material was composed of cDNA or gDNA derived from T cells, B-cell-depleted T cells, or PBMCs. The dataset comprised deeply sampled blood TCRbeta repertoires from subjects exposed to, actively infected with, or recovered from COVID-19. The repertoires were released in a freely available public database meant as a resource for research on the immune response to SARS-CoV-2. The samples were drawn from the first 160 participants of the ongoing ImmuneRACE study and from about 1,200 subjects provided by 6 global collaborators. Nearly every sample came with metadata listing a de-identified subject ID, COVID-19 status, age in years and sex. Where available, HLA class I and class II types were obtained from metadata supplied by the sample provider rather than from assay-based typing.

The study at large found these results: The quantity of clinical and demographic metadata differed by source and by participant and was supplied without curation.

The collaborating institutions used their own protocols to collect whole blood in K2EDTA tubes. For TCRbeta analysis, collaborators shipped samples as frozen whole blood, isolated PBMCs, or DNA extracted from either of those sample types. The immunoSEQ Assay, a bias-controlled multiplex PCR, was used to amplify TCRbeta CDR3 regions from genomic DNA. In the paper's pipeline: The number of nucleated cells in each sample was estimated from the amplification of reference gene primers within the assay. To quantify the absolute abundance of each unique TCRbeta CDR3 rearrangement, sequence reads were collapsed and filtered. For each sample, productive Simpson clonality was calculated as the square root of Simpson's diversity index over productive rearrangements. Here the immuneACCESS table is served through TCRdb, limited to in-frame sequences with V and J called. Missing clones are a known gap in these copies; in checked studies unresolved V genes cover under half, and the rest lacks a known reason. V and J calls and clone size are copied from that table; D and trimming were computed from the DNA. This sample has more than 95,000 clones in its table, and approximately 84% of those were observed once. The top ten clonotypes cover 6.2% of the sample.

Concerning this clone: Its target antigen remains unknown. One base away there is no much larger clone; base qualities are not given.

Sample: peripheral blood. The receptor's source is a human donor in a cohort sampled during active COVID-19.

CDR3 reads: CASSITDQQETQYF. The DNA is TGTGCCAGTAGTATTACAGACCAGCAAGAGACCCAGTACTTC. Recombination connected TRBV19 to TRBJ2-5; no confident D gene assignment can be made. The junction shows trimming of 3 bases on V and 2 bases on J, plus 10 bases between the germline ends. CDR1 LNHDA and CDR2 SQIVND are derived from the germline V gene (reference sequence). The CDR3 starts with the cysteine, ends with the phenylalanine, and has 14 residues. Only the CDR3 DNA stays, 42 bases, in frame from base 1.